This T cell receptor beta chain was captured by sequencing in a study of T cells in Graves' hyperthyroidism and ophthalmopathy. What was amplified from RNA transcripts were TCR beta CDR3 regions. Using the HTBI primer set, a first-round RT-PCR was run on the TCR CDR3. TCRdb redid the calling of the multiplex PCR reads with MiXCR, one entry per CDR3 protein. The data hold 250,000 to 300,000 distinct CDR3 sequences, with less than 15% observed a single time. This clonotype has a count of ten or more. The antigen remains unidentified. Hyperthyroidism, newly diagnosed and lasting under 2 months, affected patients aged 18 to 65. V was shortened by 5 bases and J by 4 bases, with 13 bases between the two germline ends. There are 14 residues in the CDR3. Germline CDR1 and CDR2: SGHVS and FQNEAQ. Study-wide results and caveats: Blood also contained most expanded thyroid clonotypes above 0.001. Before onset, by a median of around six months, the model predicted ophthalmopathy.

This sequence was found in a woman aged 40 to 50 with Graves' hyperthyroidism that later progressed to Graves' ophthalmopathy. Material for sequencing was blood. The chain has TRBV7-8 and TRBJ2-3, with D tentatively TRBD1 (5 bases). CDR3 in DNA: TGTGCCAGCAGCCAAAGGGGAATTCCAGATACGCAGTATTTT. As protein: CASSQRGIPDTQYF.